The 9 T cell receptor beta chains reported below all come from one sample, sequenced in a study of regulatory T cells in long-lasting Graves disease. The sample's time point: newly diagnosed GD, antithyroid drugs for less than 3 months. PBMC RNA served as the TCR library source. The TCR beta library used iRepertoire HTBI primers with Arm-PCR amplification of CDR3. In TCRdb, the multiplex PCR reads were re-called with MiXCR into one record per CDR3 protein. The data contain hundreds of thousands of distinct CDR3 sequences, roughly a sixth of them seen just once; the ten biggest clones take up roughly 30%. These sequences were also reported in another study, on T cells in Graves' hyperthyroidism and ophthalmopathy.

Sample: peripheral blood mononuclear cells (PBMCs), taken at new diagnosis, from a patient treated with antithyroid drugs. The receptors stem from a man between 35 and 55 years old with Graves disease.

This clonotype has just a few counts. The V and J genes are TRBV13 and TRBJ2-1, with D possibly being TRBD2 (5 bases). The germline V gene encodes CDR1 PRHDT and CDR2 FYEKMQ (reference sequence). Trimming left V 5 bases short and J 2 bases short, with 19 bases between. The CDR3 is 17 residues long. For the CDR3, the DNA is TGTGCCAGCAGCCCGCTTCCCGTGAGCGGTCCCTACAATGAGCAGTTCTTC. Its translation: CASSPLPVSGPYNEQFF.

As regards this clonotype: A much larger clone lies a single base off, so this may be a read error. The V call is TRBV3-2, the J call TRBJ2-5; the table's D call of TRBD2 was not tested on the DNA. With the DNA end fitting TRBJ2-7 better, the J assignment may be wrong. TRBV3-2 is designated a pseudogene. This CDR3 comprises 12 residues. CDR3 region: CASSPRLSEQYF. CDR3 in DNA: TGTGCCAGCAGCCCCCGACTTAGCGAGCAGTACTTC.

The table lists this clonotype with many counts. The CDR3 sequence is CASTPGTSNQPQHF. CDR3 DNA sequence: TGTGCCAGCACCCCTGGGACTAGCAATCAGCCCCAGCATTTT. The genes are TRBV3-1 and TRBJ1-5, with a possible D match to TRBD1 (5 bases). The CDR3 is 14 amino acids. Between the trimmed V and J ends, which lost 7 bases and 0 bases, there was a span of 10 bases. Per germline, CDR1 LGHDT and CDR2 YNNKEL (reference sequence).

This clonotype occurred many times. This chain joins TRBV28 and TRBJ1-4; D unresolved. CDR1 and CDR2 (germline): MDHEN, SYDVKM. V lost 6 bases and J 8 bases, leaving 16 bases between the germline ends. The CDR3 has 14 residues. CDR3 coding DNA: TGTGCCAGCAGGTCGGGGATTTGGGTCGAAAAACTGTTTTTT. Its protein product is CASRSGIWVEKLFF. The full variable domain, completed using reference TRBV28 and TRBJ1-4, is DVKVTQSSRYLVKRTGEKVFLECVQDMDHENMFWYRQDPGLGLRLIYFSYDVKMKEKGDIPEGYSVSREKKERFSLILESASTNQTSMYLCASRSGIWVEKLFFGSGTQLSVL.

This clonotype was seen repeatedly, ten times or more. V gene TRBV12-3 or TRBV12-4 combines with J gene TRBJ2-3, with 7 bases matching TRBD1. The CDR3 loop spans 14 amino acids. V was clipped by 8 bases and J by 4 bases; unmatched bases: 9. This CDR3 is CASGRRQGPDTQYF. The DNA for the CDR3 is TGTGCCAGCGGGCGGAGACAGGGTCCAGATACGCAGTATTTT.

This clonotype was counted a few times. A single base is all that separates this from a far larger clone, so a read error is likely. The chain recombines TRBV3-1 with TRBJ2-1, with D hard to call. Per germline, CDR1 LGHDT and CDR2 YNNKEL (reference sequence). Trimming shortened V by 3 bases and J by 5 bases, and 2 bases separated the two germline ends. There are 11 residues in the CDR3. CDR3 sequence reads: CASSHNNEQFF. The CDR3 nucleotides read TGTGCCAGCAGCCATAACAATGAGCAGTTCTTC.

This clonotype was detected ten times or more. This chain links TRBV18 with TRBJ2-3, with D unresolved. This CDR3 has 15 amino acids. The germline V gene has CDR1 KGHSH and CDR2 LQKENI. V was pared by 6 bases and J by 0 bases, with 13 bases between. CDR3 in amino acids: CASSPRATSTDTQYF. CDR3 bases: TGTGCCAGCTCCCCCCGTGCCACTAGCACAGATACGCAGTATTTT.

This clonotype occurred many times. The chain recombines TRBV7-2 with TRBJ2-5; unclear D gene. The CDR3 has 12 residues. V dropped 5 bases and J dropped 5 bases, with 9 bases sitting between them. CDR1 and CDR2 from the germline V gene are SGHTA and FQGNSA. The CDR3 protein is CASSPPTETQYF. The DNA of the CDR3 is TGTGCCAGCAGCCCCCCGACGGAGACCCAGTACTTC. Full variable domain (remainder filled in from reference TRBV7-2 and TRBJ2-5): GAGVSQSPSNKVTEKGKDVELRCDPISGHTALYWYRQSLGQGLEFLIYFQGNSAPDKSGLPSDRFSAERTGGSVSTLTIQRTQQEDSAVYLCASSPPTETQYFGPGTRLLVL.

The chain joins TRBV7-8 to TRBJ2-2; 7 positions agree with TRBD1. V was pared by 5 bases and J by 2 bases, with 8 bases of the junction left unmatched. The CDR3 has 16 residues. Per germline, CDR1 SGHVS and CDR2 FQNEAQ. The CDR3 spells CASSGLGTANTGELFF. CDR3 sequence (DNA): TGTGCCAGCAGCGGGCTGGGGACAGCTAACACCGGGGAGCTGTTTTTT.